These T cell receptor beta chains were read from a single sample in a study of shared clonotypes between healthy human individuals. The table came from immunoSEQ multiplex PCR; TCRdb's copy has only in-frame clones and leaves some out. The data contain a few hundred thousand clones, 79% of them seen just once; the ten biggest clones take up about 12%. Sample: PBMCs. The receptors here all came from a woman between 40 and 50 years old in good health. Some clones in this sample may be carry-over from other donors' samples. CDR3s leave out the opening cysteine and the closing phenylalanine or tryptophan.

TRBV18 13 ASSPTDQNTGELF
TRBV25-1 12 ASSEAGYKETQY
TRBV6-1 13 ASSVTSGREETQY
TRBV30 11 AWSVWARTEAF
TRBV18 15 ASSPTRKGTSTDTQY
TRBV30 10 AWSEGHYGYT
TRBV19 15 ASSSRLAGGQTGELF
TRBV6-5 11 ASADYRDYGYT
TRBV27 14 ASSLWAGLSTDTQY
TRBV11-2 13 ASSPGTSGLNEQF
TRBV7-9 14 ASSLALSGANNEQF
TRBV6-5 10 ASSQGPGELF
TRBV15 10 ATSRGYYEQY
TRBV6-1 13 ASSLPGSRSYEQY
TRBV5-4 13 ASSISGVSNYGYT
TRBV4-1 11 ASSEQGTLEQF
TRBV5-6 15 ASSLPTGVAAGDTQY
TRBV7-2 12 ASNKDLSYNEQF
TRBV11-2 16 ASSLPGLAGDDTGELF
TRBV19 14 ASSINRGVAKNIQY
TRBV19 12 ASSDSGSFETQY
TRBV11-1 13 ASSRTSGSYNEQF
TRBV28 12 ASSFLAATYEQY
TRBV12-5 14 ASGRRSGTNTGELF
TRBV6-1 13 ASGRLAGGRETQY
TRBV5-4 16 ASSLVNDRALAKNIQY
TRBV30 13 AWSETSGAYNEQF
TRBV27 12 ASSERQGWTEAF
TRBV2 12 ASSEAGSGYGYT
TRBV5-6 14 ASSSHRGRGDYGYT
TRBV5-8 11 ASSATSNQPQH
TRBV6-5 9 ASSSYGEQF
TRBV9 11 ASSVWDQETQY
TRBV5-5 12 ASSFGAGTDTQY
TRBV11-2 15 ASSSRSGLGSSYEQY